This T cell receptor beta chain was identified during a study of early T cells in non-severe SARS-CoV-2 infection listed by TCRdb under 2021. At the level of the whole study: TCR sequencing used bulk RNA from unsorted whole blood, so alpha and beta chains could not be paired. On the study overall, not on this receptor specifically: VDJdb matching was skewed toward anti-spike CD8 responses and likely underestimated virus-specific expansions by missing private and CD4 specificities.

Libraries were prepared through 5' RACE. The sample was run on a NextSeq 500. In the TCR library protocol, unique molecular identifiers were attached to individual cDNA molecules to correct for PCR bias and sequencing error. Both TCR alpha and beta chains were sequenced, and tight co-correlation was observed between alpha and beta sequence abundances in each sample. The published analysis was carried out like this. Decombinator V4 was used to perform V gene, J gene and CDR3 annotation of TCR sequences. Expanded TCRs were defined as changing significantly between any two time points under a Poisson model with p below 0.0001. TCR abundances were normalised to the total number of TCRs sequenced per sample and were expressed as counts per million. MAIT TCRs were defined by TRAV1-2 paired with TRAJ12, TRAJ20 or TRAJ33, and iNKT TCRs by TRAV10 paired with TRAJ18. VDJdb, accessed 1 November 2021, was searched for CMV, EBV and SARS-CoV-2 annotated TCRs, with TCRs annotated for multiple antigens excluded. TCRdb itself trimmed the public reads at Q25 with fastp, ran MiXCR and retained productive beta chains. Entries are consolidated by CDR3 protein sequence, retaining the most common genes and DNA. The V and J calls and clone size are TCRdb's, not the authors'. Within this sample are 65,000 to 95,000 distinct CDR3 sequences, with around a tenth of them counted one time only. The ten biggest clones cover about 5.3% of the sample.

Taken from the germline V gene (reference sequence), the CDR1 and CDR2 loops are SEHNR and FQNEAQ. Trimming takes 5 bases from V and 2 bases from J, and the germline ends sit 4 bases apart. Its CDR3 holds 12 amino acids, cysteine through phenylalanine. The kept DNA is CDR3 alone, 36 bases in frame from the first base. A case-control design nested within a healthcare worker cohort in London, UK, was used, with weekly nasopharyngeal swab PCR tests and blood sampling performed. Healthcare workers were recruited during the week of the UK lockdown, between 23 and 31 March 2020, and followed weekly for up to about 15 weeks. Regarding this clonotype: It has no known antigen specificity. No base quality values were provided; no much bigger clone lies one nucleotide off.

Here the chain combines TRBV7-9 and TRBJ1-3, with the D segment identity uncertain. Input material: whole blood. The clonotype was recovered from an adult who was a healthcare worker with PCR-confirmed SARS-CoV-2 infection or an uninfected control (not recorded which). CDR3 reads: CASSNTGNTIYF. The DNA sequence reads TGTGCCAGCAGCAACACTGGAAACACCATATATTTT.